Described below is a single T cell receptor beta chain sequence and its context. The CDR3 spans 12 residues. Germline V lookup: CDR1 ENHRY, CDR2 SYGVKD. V shed 3 bases and J shed 7 bases, with 6 bases lying between them. These data are taken from a study of memory CD4+ T cells and cytomegalovirus serostatus. Generated by immunoSEQ multiplex PCR, the TCRdb table keeps only in-frame clones and is missing some. Here the sample spans fewer than 75,000 clones, 65% to 80% being singletons. Single viable CD3+CD4+CD8-CD45RO+ cells were sorted as the memory CD4+ T cells. The source of this sequence is an adult in good health and CMV-seronegative. The material sequenced was memory CD4+ T cells from blood. This rearrangement joins TRBV10-3 to TRBJ2-2; no clear D gene. CDR3 sequence: CAISDGLGELFF. CDR3 DNA sequence: TGTGCCATCAGTGATGGGCTCGGGGAGCTGTTTTTT.